This TCR beta chain derives from a study of beta chain features in type 1 diabetes. General study results and limits: Across all four CD4+ subsets, people with type 1 diabetes showed modestly shorter TCRB CDR3s. HLA effects on TCRB rearrangement stayed unresolved here.

The study reverse transcribed the entire isolated RNA, so it sequenced expressed TCRB transcripts. The average output of naive, central memory and regulatory T cell samples was 3 million to 4 million reads. Data came from immunoSEQ multiplex PCR; TCRdb stores just in-frame clones and leaves some out. The sample has some 160,000 clones, approximately 8.7% seen once. Donors underwent one heparinised blood draw, around 100 mL on average. Purity exceeding 95% was reached by all sorted populations. The germline V gene has CDR1 SEHNR and CDR2 FQNEAQ (reference sequence). Trimming left V 3 bases short and J 2 bases short, with 2 bases between. The CDR3 runs to 13 residues. This clone was seen only once. The antigen is not known.

The chain has TRBV7-9 and TRBJ2-6; D is undetermined. The sample was central memory CD4+ T cells from blood. The receptor was isolated from a woman between 25 and 40 years old with type 1 diabetes. This chain's CDR3 is CASSFAGANVLTF. CDR3 DNA sequence: TGTGCCAGCAGCTTCGCTGGGGCCAACGTCCTGACTTTC.